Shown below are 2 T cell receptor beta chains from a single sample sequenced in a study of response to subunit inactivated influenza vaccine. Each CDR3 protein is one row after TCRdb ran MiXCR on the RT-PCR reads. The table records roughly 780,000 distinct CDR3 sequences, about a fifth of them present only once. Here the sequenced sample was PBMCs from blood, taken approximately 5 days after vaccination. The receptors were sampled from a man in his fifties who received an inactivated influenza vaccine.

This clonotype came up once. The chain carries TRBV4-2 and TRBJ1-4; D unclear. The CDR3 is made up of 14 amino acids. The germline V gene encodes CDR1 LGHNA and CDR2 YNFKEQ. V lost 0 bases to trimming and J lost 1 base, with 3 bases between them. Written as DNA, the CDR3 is TGTGCCAGCAGCCAAGAAGGAACTAATGAAAAACTGTTTTTT. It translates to CASSQEGTNEKLFF.

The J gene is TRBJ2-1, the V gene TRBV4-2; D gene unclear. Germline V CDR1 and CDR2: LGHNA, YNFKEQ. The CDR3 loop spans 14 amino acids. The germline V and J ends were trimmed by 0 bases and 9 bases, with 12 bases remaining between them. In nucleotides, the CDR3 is TGTGCCAGCAGCCAAGACCCTAGGACCGGTGAGCAGTTCTTC. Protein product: CASSQDPRTGEQFF.